This TCR beta chain was captured in a study of T cell responses to AZD1222 COVID-19 vaccine. Study-level points and caveats: Among AZD1222 vaccinees, only five to seven were seropositive at baseline.

The repertoire was sequenced with immunoSEQ multiplex PCR; TCRdb's copy has only in-frame clones and lacks some. The sample gives over 85,000 clones, 90% of which show up once; approximately 8.7% is in the top ten. A word on this clone: Its target is not known.

The CDR3 is 12 amino acids. V lost 4 bases, J lost 11 bases, and 13 bases lay in between. CDR1 and CDR2 (germline): SGDLS, YYNGEE. The sequenced sample was peripheral blood, obtained on day 0 of AZD1222 vaccination. The gene calls are TRBV9 and TRBJ2-1, with D maybe TRBD1 (5 bases). This sequence originates from an adult in good health. The CDR3 sequence: CASSPQDHQQFF. In DNA form, the CDR3 reads TGTGCCAGCAGCCCACAGGACCATCAGCAGTTCTTC. Using reference TRBV9 and TRBJ2-1 for the parts outside the CDR3, the full variable domain is DSGVTQTPKHLITATGQRVTLRCSPRSGDLSVYWYQQSLDQGLQFLIQYYNGEERAKGNILERFSAQQFPDLHSELNLSSLELGDSALYFCASSPQDHQQFFGPGTRLTVL.